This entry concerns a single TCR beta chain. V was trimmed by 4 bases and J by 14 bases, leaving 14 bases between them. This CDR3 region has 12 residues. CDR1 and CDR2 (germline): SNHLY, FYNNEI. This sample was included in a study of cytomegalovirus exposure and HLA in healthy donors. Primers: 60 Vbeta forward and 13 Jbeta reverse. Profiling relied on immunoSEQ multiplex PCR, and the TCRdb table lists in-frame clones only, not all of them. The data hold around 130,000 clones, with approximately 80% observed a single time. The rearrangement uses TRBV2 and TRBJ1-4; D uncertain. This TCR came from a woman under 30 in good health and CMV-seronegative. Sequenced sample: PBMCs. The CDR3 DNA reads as TGTGCCAGCAGTGGCGGAGGACGAGGGCTGTTTTTT. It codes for CASSGGGRGLFF. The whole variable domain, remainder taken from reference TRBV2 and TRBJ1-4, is EPEVTQTPSHQVTQMGQEVILRCVPISNHLYFYWYRQILGQKVEFLVSFYNNEISEKSEIFDDQFSVERPDGSNFTLKIRSTKLEDSAMYFCASSGGGRGLFFGSGTQLSVL.